These 18 T cell receptor beta chains were sequenced from one sample in a study of beta chain features in type 1 diabetes. Every isolated RNA sample was fully reverse transcribed, so sequencing captured expressed TCRB transcripts. Method: immunoSEQ multiplex PCR; TCRdb's copy keeps in-frame clones and lacks some. Of about 290,000 clones listed, 8% were seen once; the top ten hold more than 1%. The sample consisted of central memory CD4+ T cells from blood. These receptors were obtained from a woman under 30 in good health.

The rearrangement joins TRBV4-3 to TRBJ2-7, with D hard to call. Per the germline V gene, CDR1 is LGHNA and CDR2 is YSLEER. This CDR3 is built from 13 residues. The germline V and J ends were trimmed by 1 base and 4 bases, with 8 bases remaining between them. CDR3 protein: CASSQGTPYEQYF. The CDR3 DNA reads as TGCGCCAGCAGCCAAGGGACCCCTTACGAGCAGTACTTC.

V is TRBV18 and J is TRBJ2-7, with 11 nucleotides matching TRBD2. This CDR3 is built from 15 residues. The germline V gene encodes CDR1 KGHSH and CDR2 LQKENI. V gave up 3 bases and J gave up 3 bases; unmatched junction bases: 4. The CDR3 loop reads CASSPTSGKLYEQYF. Written as DNA, the CDR3 is TGTGCCAGCTCACCGACTAGCGGGAAGCTCTACGAGCAGTACTTC.

This clone was observed many times. This chain links TRBV18 with TRBJ2-3, with 10 bases aligning to TRBD1. CDR3 length equals 17 residues. V lost 1 base to trimming and J lost 4 bases; unmatched junction nucleotides: 8. Germline lookup yields CDR1 KGHSH and CDR2 LQKENI. As DNA, the CDR3 is TGTGCCAGCTCACCACTGGGACAGGGGCGGTTGGCAGATACGCAGTATTTT. It specifies CASSPLGQGRLADTQYF.

V is TRBV4-2 and J is TRBJ2-3; 8 positions match TRBD2. The CDR3 runs to 17 residues. V lost 3 bases to trimming and J lost 3 bases; unmatched junction nucleotides: 11. The V gene's germline CDR1 is LGHNA and CDR2 YNFKEQ. In nucleotides, the CDR3 is TGTGCCAGCAGCCACTCTTTGGGCGGGGGGTCAACAGATACGCAGTATTTT. It yields the protein CASSHSLGGGSTDTQYF.

The chain's CDR3 is CASSMGLVESQETQYF. The CDR3 nucleotides read TGTGCCAGTAGTATGGGTTTGGTGGAGTCCCAAGAGACCCAGTACTTC. V is TRBV19 and J is TRBJ2-5; no clear D. The V and J ends lost 3 bases and 1 base respectively, with 15 bases between them. From germline, CDR1 is LNHDA and CDR2 SQIVND (reference sequence). The CDR3 has 16 residues.

The rearrangement joins TRBV5-4 to TRBJ2-1; possible D gene TRBD1, 5 bases. The CDR3 runs to 14 residues. Trimming took off 4 bases at V and 2 bases at J, with 10 bases between the two ends. CDR1 is SGHNT, CDR2 YYREEE, per germline (reference sequence). The CDR3 protein is CASSPETAYNEQFF. DNA of the CDR3: TGTGCCAGCAGCCCTGAGACAGCCTACAATGAGCAGTTCTTC.

This clone was recorded a few times. In the same sample, other DNA sequences code for this CDR3. This chain links TRBV7-2 with TRBJ1-5; D is unresolved. The CDR3 is 14 residues long. Trimming cost V 2 bases and J 2 bases, with 7 bases left between them. The V gene's germline CDR1 is SGHTA and CDR2 FQGNSA. CDR3 DNA sequence: TGTGCCAGCAGCTTAAAGGGTGGCAATCAGCCCCAGCATTTT. Translated, it gives CASSLKGGNQPQHF. The full variable domain, rest sourced from reference TRBV7-2 and TRBJ1-5, is GAGVSQSPSNKVTEKGKDVELRCDPISGHTALYWYRQSLGQGLEFLIYFQGNSAPDKSGLPSDRFSAERTGGSVSTLTIQRTQQEDSAVYLCASSLKGGNQPQHFGDGTRLSIL.

This clone occurred a few times. CDR3 in amino acids: CASSQDQGDTEAFF. Here the CDR3 DNA reads TGTGCCAGCAGCCAAGATCAGGGGGACACTGAAGCTTTCTTT. This chain uses TRBV4-2 with TRBJ1-1; TRBD1 aligns across 7 bases. The CDR3 covers 14 residues. Germline CDR1 is LGHNA and CDR2 is YNFKEQ. Losses at the gene ends were 0 bases for V and 3 bases for J; bases not matched to a gene: 1.

The J gene is TRBJ1-2, the V gene TRBV18; 8 bases are a match to TRBD1. V was pared by 6 bases and J by 2 bases, with 8 bases of the junction left unmatched. Germline loops: CDR1 KGHSH, CDR2 LQKENI. CDR3 length equals 15 residues. CDR3 coding DNA: TGTGCCAGCTCTCCTCGACAGGGGCACAACTATGGCTACACCTTC. This codes for CASSPRQGHNYGYTF.

This clone appeared many times. V usage is TRBV28 and J usage is TRBJ1-2, with D unclear. The CDR3 contains 11 residues. The V end was cut by 6 bases, the J end by 3 bases, with 5 bases between. Germline CDR1 reads MDHEN; CDR2 reads SYDVKM. In DNA, the CDR3 is TGTGCCAGCAGGGCGGACTATGGCTACACCTTC. Protein: CASRADYGYTF.

J is TRBJ1-4 and V is TRBV4-1; unclear D gene. Germline V gene data show CDR1 as MGHRA and CDR2 as YSYEKL. The V end was cut by 0 bases, the J end by 7 bases, with 12 bases between. The CDR3 loop spans 15 amino acids. CDR3 sequence: CASSQEYRVGEKLFF. The CDR3 bases are TGCGCCAGCAGCCAAGAATACCGGGTCGGTGAAAAACTGTTTTTT.

The chain is built from TRBV28 and TRBJ1-5; tentative D call: TRBD1 (5 bases). Trimming pared 8 bases from V and 2 bases from J, leaving 7 bases between. The CDR3 has 12 residues. In germline, CDR1 is MDHEN, CDR2 SYDVKM. Here the CDR3 reads CASAGGNQPQHF. The CDR3 bases are TGTGCCAGCGCGGGGGGCAATCAGCCCCAGCATTTT.

The chain has TRBV11-2 and TRBJ2-5, with D unclear. CDR1 is SGHAT and CDR2 is FQNNGV in the germline V gene. The CDR3 is 16 amino acids. With 4 bases removed from V and 2 bases from J, the gap between germline ends came to 17 bases. CDR3 amino acids: CASSSGRATLQETQYF. The CDR3 DNA reads as TGTGCCAGCAGCTCAGGACGGGCCACGCTGCAAGAGACCCAGTACTTC.

The CDR3 spells CASSGTGTRVETQYF. CDR3 nucleotides: TGTGCCAGCAGCGGAACCGGGACCCGCGTGGAGACCCAGTACTTC. The rearrangement uses TRBV9 and TRBJ2-5; TRBD1 or TRBD2 may be the D gene (5 bases each). CDR3 length equals 15 residues. V dropped 3 bases and J dropped 5 bases, with 17 bases sitting between them. Germline V lookup: CDR1 SGDLS, CDR2 YYNGEE.

This clone has only a few counts. This chain uses TRBV9 with TRBJ2-7, with 7 nucleotides matching TRBD2. Germline assignment: CDR1 SGDLS and CDR2 YYNGEE. Trimming took 4 bases from V and 1 from J; bases not matched to a gene: 8. This CDR3 contains 15 residues. The CDR3: CASSPLGLGSYEQYF. The DNA of the CDR3 is TGTGCCAGCAGCCCCCTAGGACTAGGTTCCTACGAGCAGTACTTC. The whole variable domain, remainder taken from reference TRBV9 and TRBJ2-7, is DSGVTQTPKHLITATGQRVTLRCSPRSGDLSVYWYQQSLDQGLQFLIQYYNGEERAKGNILERFSAQQFPDLHSELNLSSLELGDSALYFCASSPLGLGSYEQYFGPGTRLTVT.

The chain has TRBV11-3 and TRBJ1-2; weak D call: TRBD1 (5 bases). V dropped 0 bases and J dropped 2 bases, with 13 bases sitting between them. This CDR3 is 16 amino acids long. Germline CDR1 is SGHNT and CDR2 is YENEEA. The CDR3 loop reads CASSLEGRGGNYGYTF. In DNA, the CDR3 is TGTGCCAGCAGCTTAGAGGGACGGGGGGGAAACTATGGCTACACCTTC.

The rearrangement joins TRBV29-1 to TRBJ1-5; 10 bases are a match to TRBD1. The CDR3 is made up of 13 amino acids. The trim removed 4 bases at V and 6 bases at J, leaving 3 bases unmatched. CDR1 and CDR2 from the germline V gene are SQVTM and ANQGSEA. The CDR3 sequence: CSVGGTGVQPQHF. The CDR3 DNA sequence: TGCAGCGTTGGAGGGACAGGGGTTCAGCCCCAGCATTTT.

This clone came up a few times. The chain couples TRBV1 to TRBJ2-3; TRBD2 is the table's D call and was not checked against the DNA. TRBV1 is a pseudogene locus. The CDR3 runs to 18 residues. The CDR3 sequence is CTSSPTEDFNSSTDTQYF. CDR3 sequence (DNA): TGCACCAGCAGTCCAACCGAGGACTTCAACAGTAGCACAGATACGCAGTATTTT.